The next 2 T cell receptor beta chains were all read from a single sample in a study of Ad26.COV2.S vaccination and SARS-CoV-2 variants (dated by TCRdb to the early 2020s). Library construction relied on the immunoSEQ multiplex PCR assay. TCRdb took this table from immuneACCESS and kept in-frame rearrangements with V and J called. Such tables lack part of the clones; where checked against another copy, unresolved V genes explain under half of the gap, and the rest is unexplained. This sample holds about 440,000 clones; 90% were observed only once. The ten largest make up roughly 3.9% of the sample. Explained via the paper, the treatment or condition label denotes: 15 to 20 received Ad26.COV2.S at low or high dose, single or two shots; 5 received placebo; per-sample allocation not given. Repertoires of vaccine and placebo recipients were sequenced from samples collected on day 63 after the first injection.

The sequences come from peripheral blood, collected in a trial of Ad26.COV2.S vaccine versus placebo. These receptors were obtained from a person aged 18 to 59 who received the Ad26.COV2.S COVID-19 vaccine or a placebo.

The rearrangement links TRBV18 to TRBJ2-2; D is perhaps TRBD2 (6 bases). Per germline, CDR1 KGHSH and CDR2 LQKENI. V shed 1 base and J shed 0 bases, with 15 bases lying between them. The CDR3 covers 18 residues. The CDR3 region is CASSPLTHGGSNTGELFF. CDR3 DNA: TGTGCCAGCTCACCACTTACCCATGGGGGGTCGAACACCGGGGAGCTGTTTTTT.

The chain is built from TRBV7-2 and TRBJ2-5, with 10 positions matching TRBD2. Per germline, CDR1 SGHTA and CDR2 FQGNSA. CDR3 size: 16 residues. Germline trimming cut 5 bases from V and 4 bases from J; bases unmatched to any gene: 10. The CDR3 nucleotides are TGTGCCAGCAGCCTCGAACGACTAGCGGGCGGAGAGACCCAGTACTTC. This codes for CASSLERLAGGETQYF.